This TCR beta chain was captured in a study of blood T cell repertoires in COVID-19. The method was immunoSEQ multiplex PCR; TCRdb's version includes in-frame clones alone and lacks a portion of them. Of 95,000 to 100,000 clones in the sample, 85% were seen once. The V gene's germline CDR1 is SNHLY and CDR2 FYNNEI. The CDR3 consists of 14 residues. Trimming took 4 bases from V and 3 from J, leaving 12 bases between them. In its sample, this clone was seen once. The rearrangement links TRBV2 to TRBJ1-1; D is unresolved. The sequenced sample consisted of peripheral blood. This receptor was identified in a woman in her 70s with active or convalescent COVID-19. CDR3 loop: CASSGAVRDTEAFF. The CDR3 DNA follows: TGTGCCAGCAGTGGGGCAGTGAGGGACACTGAAGCTTTCTTT.